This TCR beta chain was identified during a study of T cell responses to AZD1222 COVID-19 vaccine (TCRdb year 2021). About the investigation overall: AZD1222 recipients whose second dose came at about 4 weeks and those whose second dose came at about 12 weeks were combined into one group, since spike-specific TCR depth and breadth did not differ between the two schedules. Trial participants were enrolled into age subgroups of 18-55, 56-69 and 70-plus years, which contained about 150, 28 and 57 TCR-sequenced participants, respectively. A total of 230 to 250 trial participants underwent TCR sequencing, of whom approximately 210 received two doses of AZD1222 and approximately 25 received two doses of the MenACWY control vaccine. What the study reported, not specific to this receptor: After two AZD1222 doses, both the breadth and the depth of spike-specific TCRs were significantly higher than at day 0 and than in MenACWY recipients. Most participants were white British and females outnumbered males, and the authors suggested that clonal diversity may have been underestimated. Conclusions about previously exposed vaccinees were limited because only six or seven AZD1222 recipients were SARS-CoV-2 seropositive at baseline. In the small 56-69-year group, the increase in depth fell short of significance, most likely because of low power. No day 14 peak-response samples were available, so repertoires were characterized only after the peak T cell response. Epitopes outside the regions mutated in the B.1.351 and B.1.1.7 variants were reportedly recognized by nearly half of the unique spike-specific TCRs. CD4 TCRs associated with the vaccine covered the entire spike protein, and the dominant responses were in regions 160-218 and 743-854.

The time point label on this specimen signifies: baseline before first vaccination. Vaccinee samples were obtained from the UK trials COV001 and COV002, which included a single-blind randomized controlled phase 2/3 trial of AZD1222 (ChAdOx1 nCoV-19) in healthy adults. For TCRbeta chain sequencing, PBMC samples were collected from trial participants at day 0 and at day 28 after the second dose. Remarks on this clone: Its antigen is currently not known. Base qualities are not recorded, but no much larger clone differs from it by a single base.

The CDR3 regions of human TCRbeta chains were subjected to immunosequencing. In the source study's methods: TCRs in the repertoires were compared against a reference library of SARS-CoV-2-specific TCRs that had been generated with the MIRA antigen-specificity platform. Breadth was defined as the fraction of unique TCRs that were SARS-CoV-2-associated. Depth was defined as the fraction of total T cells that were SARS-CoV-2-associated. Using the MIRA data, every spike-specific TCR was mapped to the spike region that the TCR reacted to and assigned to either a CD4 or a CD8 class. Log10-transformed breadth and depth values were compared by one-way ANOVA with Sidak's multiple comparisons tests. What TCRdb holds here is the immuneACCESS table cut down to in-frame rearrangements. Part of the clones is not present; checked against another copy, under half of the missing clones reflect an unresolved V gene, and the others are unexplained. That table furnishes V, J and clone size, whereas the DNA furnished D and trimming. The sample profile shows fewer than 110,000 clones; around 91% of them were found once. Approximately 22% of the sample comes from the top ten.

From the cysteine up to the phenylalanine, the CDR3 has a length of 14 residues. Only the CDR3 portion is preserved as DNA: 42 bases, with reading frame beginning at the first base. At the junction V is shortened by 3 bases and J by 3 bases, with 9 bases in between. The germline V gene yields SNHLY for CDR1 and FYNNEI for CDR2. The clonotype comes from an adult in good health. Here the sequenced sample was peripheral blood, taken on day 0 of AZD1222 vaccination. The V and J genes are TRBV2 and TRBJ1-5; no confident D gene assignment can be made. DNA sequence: TGTGCCAGCAGTGACTTGAGGGACAATCAGCCCCAGCATTTT. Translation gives CASSDLRDNQPQHF. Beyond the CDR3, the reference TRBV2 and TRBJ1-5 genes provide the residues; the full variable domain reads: EPEVTQTPSHQVTQMGQEVILRCVPISNHLYFYWYRQILGQKVEFLVSFYNNEISEKSEIFDDQFSVERPDGSNFTLKIRSTKLEDSAMYFCASSDLRDNQPQHFGDGTRLSIL.